This entry lists 25 T cell receptor beta chains sequenced from one sample in a study of shared clonotypes between healthy human individuals. CD45RO-negative, CCR7-positively selected cells formed the naive CD8 fraction, excluding terminally differentiated effector memory CD45RA+ cells. Clones were read by immunoSEQ multiplex PCR, and TCRdb kept only the in-frame ones, dropping some. The sample lists about 590,000 clones; around 95% were seen once. Sequencing used naive CD8+ T cells sorted from blood. These receptors came from a woman between 25 and 40 years old in good health.

The V and J genes are TRBV29-1 and TRBJ2-1, with 9 bases fitting TRBD1. CDR1 is SQVTM and CDR2 is ANQGSEA in the germline V gene. CDR3 length equals 17 residues. With V trimmed by 4 bases and J by 2 bases, 12 bases remained unmatched. Here the CDR3 reads CSVVGAPRTGAYNEQFF. CDR3 DNA sequence: TGCAGCGTTGTGGGGGCGCCTCGGACAGGGGCCTACAATGAGCAGTTCTTC.

Notes on this clone: The same CDR3 also results from other DNA sequences found in this sample. The chain has TRBV27 and TRBJ2-1, with 12 bases aligning to TRBD2. The trim removed 5 bases at V and 5 bases at J, leaving 4 bases unmatched. The CDR3 runs to 15 residues. CDR1 and CDR2 (germline): MNHEY, SMNVEV (reference sequence). The CDR3 nucleotides read TGTGCCAGCAGTCCCGGACTAGCGGGACACAATGAGCAGTTCTTC. Protein sequence: CASSPGLAGHNEQFF.

This chain connects TRBV2 to TRBJ2-7, with a tentative D call TRBD2 (5 bases). Germline CDR1 SNHLY, CDR2 FYNNEI. V was cut by 6 bases and J by 3 bases, with 18 bases left in between. The CDR3 has 15 amino acids. This CDR3 reads CASRDRDSHNYEQYF. The CDR3 nucleotides are TGTGCCAGCAGAGACCGGGATTCGCACAACTACGAGCAGTACTTC.

The chain employs TRBV29-1 and TRBJ1-1; D not certain. V was pared by 5 bases and J by 0 bases, with 7 bases between. Per germline, CDR1 SQVTM and CDR2 ANQGSEA. The CDR3 totals 12 residues. CDR3 DNA sequence: TGCAGCGTTAGACCGATGAACACTGAAGCTTTCTTT. This encodes CSVRPMNTEAFF.

This chain joins TRBV5-4 and TRBJ1-1, with no clear D. The V end lost 4 bases, the J end lost 3 bases, and 13 bases lay between the germline ends. The CDR3 totals 14 residues. Germline-derived CDR1 and CDR2 are SGHNT and YYREEE (reference sequence). CDR3 loop: CASSLGRLDTEAFF. CDR3 sequence (DNA): TGTGCCAGCAGCCTCGGGCGACTGGACACTGAAGCTTTCTTT.

The rearrangement uses TRBV14 and TRBJ2-1, with 7 bases matching TRBD2. The CDR3 runs 16 residues. In germline, CDR1 is SGHDN, CDR2 FVKESK. The trim removed 0 bases at V and 0 bases at J, leaving 2 bases unmatched. The CDR3 protein is CASSQEGGSSYNEQFF. The DNA of the CDR3 is TGTGCCAGCAGCCAAGAGGGGGGGAGCTCCTACAATGAGCAGTTCTTC.

The rearrangement links TRBV11-3 to TRBJ1-5, with 7 nucleotides matching TRBD1. Germline CDR1 and CDR2: SGHNT and YENEEA. V gave up 0 bases and J gave up 0 bases; unmatched junction bases: 5. The CDR3 is 17 amino acids. DNA for the CDR3: TGTGCCAGCAGCTTAGAGACAGGGTGGAATAGCAATCAGCCCCAGCATTTT. Translated: CASSLETGWNSNQPQHF. Using reference TRBV11-3 and TRBJ1-5 for the parts outside the CDR3, the full variable domain is EAGVVQSPRYKIIEKKQPVAFWCNPISGHNTLYWYLQNLGQGPELLIRYENEEAVDDSQLPKDRFSAERLKGVDSTLKIQPAELGDSAVYLCASSLETGWNSNQPQHFGDGTRLSIL.

Points on this clone: The same CDR3 arises from other DNA sequences in this sample as well. The chain has TRBV30 and TRBJ1-1; 7 nucleotides line up with TRBD1. The CDR3 totals 11 residues. Germline V gene data show CDR1 as GTSNPN and CDR2 as SVGIG (reference sequence). CDR3 in amino acids: CAWDSNTEAFF. The CDR3 region has the DNA TGTGCTTGGGACAGTAACACTGAAGCTTTCTTT.

The chain is built from TRBV5-4 and TRBJ2-5, with 7 nucleotides matching TRBD2. CDR1 and CDR2 (germline): SGHNT, YYREEE (reference sequence). After removal of 3 bases from V and 2 bases from J, the junction contained 19 bases not matched to a gene. CDR3 length: 19 amino acids. This chain's CDR3 is CASSSATPGAGALQETQYF. The CDR3 DNA sequence: TGTGCCAGCAGCTCGGCGACCCCCGGGGCGGGAGCTTTACAAGAGACCCAGTACTTC.

The V call is TRBV7-9, the J call TRBJ2-5; a weak D match, TRBD1 (5 bases). The V and J ends lost 5 bases and 0 bases respectively, with 7 bases between them. CDR1 SEHNR and CDR2 FQNEAQ come from the germline V gene (reference sequence). The CDR3 loop spans 13 amino acids. Here the CDR3 reads CASSKDNQETQYF. Written as DNA, the CDR3 is TGTGCCAGCAGCAAGGACAACCAAGAGACCCAGTACTTC.

The V and J genes are TRBV7-9 and TRBJ1-5, with 8 bases fitting TRBD1. This CDR3 is 13 amino acids long. Trimming at V came to 2 bases and at J to 9 bases, leaving 3 bases not matched to a gene. From germline, CDR1 is SEHNR and CDR2 FQNEAQ (reference sequence). CDR3 bases: TGTGCCAGCAGCTTAACAGGGGGACCGCCCCAGCATTTT. Protein product: CASSLTGGPPQHF.

The J gene is TRBJ2-7, the V gene TRBV7-3, with TRBD2 matching over 7 bases. Looked up from germline, CDR1 is SGHTA and CDR2 is FQGTGA. The CDR3 is 13 residues long. V lost 3 bases, J lost 2 bases, and 1 base stayed unmatched. The CDR3 coding sequence is TGTGCCAGCAGCTTCGGACTAGCCTACGAGCAGTACTTC. Protein product: CASSFGLAYEQYF.

The V call is TRBV7-9, the J call TRBJ2-7; TRBD1 aligns across 10 bases. Germline CDR1 is SEHNR and CDR2 is FQNEAQ (reference sequence). This CDR3 is 14 amino acids long. V lost 5 bases to trimming and J lost 5 bases; unmatched junction nucleotides: 6. The CDR3 sequence: CASSNGQGVDEQYF. As DNA, the CDR3 is TGTGCCAGCAGCAACGGACAGGGGGTCGACGAGCAGTACTTC.

This chain joins TRBV4-1 and TRBJ2-7; 13 nucleotides align to TRBD2. The CDR3 has 15 residues. Losses at the gene ends were 4 bases for V and 7 bases for J; bases not matched to a gene: 7. Germline CDR1 reads MGHRA; CDR2 reads YSYEKL. As DNA, the CDR3 is TGCGCCAGCAGCCCAGGGACTAGCGGGACGGGGGAGCAGTACTTC. Translated: CASSPGTSGTGEQYF.

The chain carries TRBV28 and TRBJ1-6; D gene ambiguous. The CDR3 totals 15 residues. V dropped 5 bases and J dropped 7 bases, with 15 bases sitting between them. The V gene's germline CDR1 is MDHEN and CDR2 SYDVKM. The CDR3 DNA reads TGTGCCAGCAGTATACCTACCCTTGCGAATTCACCCCTCCACTTT. This codes for CASSIPTLANSPLHF.

This rearrangement joins TRBV4-1 to TRBJ1-1; D perhaps matches TRBD1 (5 bases). Germline V gives CDR1 MGHRA, CDR2 YSYEKL. Trimming pared 4 bases from V and 3 bases from J, leaving 12 bases between. CDR3 size: 14 residues. DNA of the CDR3: TGCGCCAGCAGCCGGAAAGACAGATACACTGAAGCTTTCTTT. Amino acids: CASSRKDRYTEAFF.

This rearrangement joins TRBV27 to TRBJ2-1, with 10 bases identical to TRBD2. Germline assignment: CDR1 MNHEY and CDR2 SMNVEV (reference sequence). The CDR3 has 17 amino acids. The junction had 6 bases not matched to a gene; V was cut back by 4 bases and J by 0 bases. CDR3 bases: TGTGCCAGCAGTTCTCTAGCGGGAGCTTTCTCCTACAATGAGCAGTTCTTC. Protein sequence: CASSSLAGAFSYNEQFF.

V usage is TRBV9 and J usage is TRBJ1-4; D remains ambiguous. Germline loops: CDR1 SGDLS, CDR2 YYNGEE. Trimming stripped 0 bases from V and 6 bases from J, with 12 bases between. The CDR3 is made up of 15 amino acids. Here the CDR3 DNA reads TGTGCCAGCAGCGTAGATGAGGGCGGGTATGAAAAACTGTTTTTT. This translates into CASSVDEGGYEKLFF.

This rearrangement joins TRBV6-5 to TRBJ2-7; weak D call: TRBD2 (5 bases). This CDR3 has 14 residues. Trimming removed 1 base from V and 1 base from J, with 8 bases in between. The germline gives CDR1 MNHEY, CDR2 SVGAGI. Here the CDR3 reads CASSYYGESYEQYF. The CDR3 DNA reads TGTGCCAGCAGTTACTACGGGGAGTCCTACGAGCAGTACTTC.

The chain employs TRBV5-5 and TRBJ1-2; D is unclear. The CDR3 covers 15 residues. Germline V gene sequence: CDR1 SGHKS, CDR2 YYEKEE (reference sequence). V gave up 2 bases and J gave up 4 bases, with 15 bases separating them. As DNA, the CDR3 is TGTGCCAGCAGCTTTGGGTTAGGGCAGCCCTATGGCTACACCTTC. Translated, it gives CASSFGLGQPYGYTF.

V gene TRBV18 combines with J gene TRBJ1-1; 10 bases fit TRBD1. Trimming cost V 6 bases and J 11 bases; bases outside gene matches: 6. Germline V CDR1 and CDR2: KGHSH, LQKENI. The CDR3 extends over 12 amino acids. CDR3 protein: CASSPRDRGAFF. The CDR3 coding sequence is TGTGCCAGCTCCCCCCGGGACAGGGGCGCTTTCTTT.

The chain is built from TRBV5-1 and TRBJ2-1, with D tentatively TRBD1 (6 bases). With 4 bases removed from V and 6 bases from J, the gap between germline ends came to 11 bases. The CDR3 has 13 amino acids. Germline V lookup: CDR1 SGHRS, CDR2 YFSETQ. The chain's CDR3 is CASSHGTLNEQFF. The CDR3 nucleotides are TGCGCCAGCAGCCACGGGACACTCAATGAGCAGTTCTTC.

The rearrangement links TRBV28 to TRBJ2-7; a possible D gene is TRBD2 (6 bases). The CDR3 spans 14 residues. Per the germline V gene, CDR1 is MDHEN and CDR2 is SYDVKM. Deletions cut 5 bases from V and 10 bases from J, with 21 bases between. The CDR3 DNA reads TGTGCCAGCAGTGATCGTGGAGGGCCGTCCGAACAGTACTTC. This sequence encodes CASSDRGGPSEQYF.

The chain employs TRBV5-1 and TRBJ2-2; TRBD2 matches 10 bases. J lost 4 bases, V lost 0 bases, and 3 bases had no gene match. The CDR3 spans 16 residues. CDR1 is SGHRS, CDR2 YFSETQ, per germline. The CDR3 DNA reads TGCGCCAGCAGCTTGGAGAGGACTAGCGGCACCGGGGAGCTGTTTTTT. It specifies CASSLERTSGTGELFF.

CDR3 loop: CASSRPPIRDRGYSNQPQHF. Written as DNA, the CDR3 is TGTGCCAGCAGCCGTCCTCCTATCCGGGACAGGGGGTATAGCAATCAGCCCCAGCATTTT. This chain links TRBV5-4 with TRBJ1-5; the match to TRBD1 covers 11 bases. With 4 bases clipped from V and 0 bases from J, the junction kept 15 bases outside the gene matches. The CDR3 totals 20 residues. CDR1 is SGHNT, CDR2 YYREEE, per germline (reference sequence).